This paragraph covers one T cell receptor (beta chain) sequence. Trimming took 7 bases from V and 8 from J, leaving 26 bases between them. The germline V gene encodes CDR1 MNHEY and CDR2 SVGEGT. This CDR3 is built from 16 residues. These data come from a study of blood T cell repertoires in COVID-19. Method: immunoSEQ multiplex PCR; TCRdb's copy keeps in-frame clones and lacks some. The table has 50,000 or so clones, roughly 88% seen once. Sequenced input: peripheral blood. The TCR comes from a man between 65 and 85 years old with acute or convalescent COVID-19. The chain recombines TRBV6-2 or TRBV6-3 with TRBJ1-2, with a weak D call TRBD1 (5 bases). As DNA, the CDR3 is TGTGCCAGCACCCCCCGGGGGATTTTAGGTGTCTACGGCTACACCTTC. This gives the protein CASTPRGILGVYGYTF.